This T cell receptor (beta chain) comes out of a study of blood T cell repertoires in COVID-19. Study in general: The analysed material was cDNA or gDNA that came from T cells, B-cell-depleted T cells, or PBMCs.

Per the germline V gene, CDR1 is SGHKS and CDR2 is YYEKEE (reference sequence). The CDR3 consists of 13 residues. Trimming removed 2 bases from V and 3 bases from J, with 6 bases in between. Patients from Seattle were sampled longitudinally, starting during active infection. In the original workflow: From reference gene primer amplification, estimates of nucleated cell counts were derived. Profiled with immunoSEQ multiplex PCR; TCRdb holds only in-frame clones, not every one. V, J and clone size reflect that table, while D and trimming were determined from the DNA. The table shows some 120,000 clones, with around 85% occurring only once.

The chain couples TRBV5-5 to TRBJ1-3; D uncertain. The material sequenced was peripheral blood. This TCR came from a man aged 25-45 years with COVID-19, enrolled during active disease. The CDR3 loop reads CASSFLDGNTIYF. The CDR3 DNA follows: TGTGCCAGCAGCTTTTTAGATGGAAACACCATATATTTT.